This T cell receptor beta chain was sequenced during a study of identical twins. Germline V CDR1 and CDR2: MGHRA, YSYEKL. This CDR3 is 14 amino acids long. V shed 1 base and J shed 7 bases, with 11 bases lying between them. Findings and caveats of the study: Models came in too low on out-of-frame TCR alpha sharing in monozygotic twins.

Notes on this clonotype: Its specificity is unknown.

Unique molecular identifiers were in the cDNA, with template-switch universal primer binding. Each CDR3 protein gets one entry after TCRdb re-called the 5' RACE reads with MiXCR. The repertoire holds hundreds of thousands of distinct CDR3 sequences, with approximately 18% as singletons. These data also featured in a second study, about T cells expressing NK-cell markers. That publication notes: With respect to HCMV, most of the eight sequenced donors were seropositive, and one was seronegative. Unclear, still, was the HCMV specificity of the expanded NKG2C+ T cell clones.

The chain couples TRBV4-1 to TRBJ2-1; D is perhaps TRBD1 (5 bases). This clonotype was obtained from a woman in her late teens or twenties in good health. The sample comprised PBMCs. CDR3 region: CASSQGVGANEQFF. The CDR3 DNA follows: TGCGCCAGCAGCCAAGGGGTAGGGGCGAATGAGCAGTTCTTC.